Given below is one T cell receptor beta chain in context. A read error may produce the germline difference seen at one junction end. Other DNA sequences from this sample encode an identical CDR3 as well. The record originates from a study of blood T cell repertoires in COVID-19. CDR3 length equals 14 residues. Germline V gene sequence: CDR1 MDHEN, CDR2 SYDVKM. In the source study's methods: Amplifying reference gene primers gave estimates of nucleated cell counts. Sequencing was performed with immunoSEQ multiplex PCR; in TCRdb, only in-frame clones are kept and a portion is missing. The V and J calls and clone size were taken over from that table, and D and trimming were inferred from the DNA. The table has approximately 110,000 clones, roughly 90% seen once.

This TCR was sampled from a woman between 70 and 85 years old who had recovered from COVID-19. The sequencing sample was made of peripheral blood. V is TRBV28 and J is TRBJ1-1; D call uncertain. CDR3 sequence: CASSLQAALSEAFF. Written as DNA, the CDR3 is TGTGCCAGCAGTCTTCAGGCCGCCCTCTCTGAAGCTTTTTTT.